This TCR beta chain was documented in a study of cytomegalovirus exposure and HLA in healthy donors. Study-level information: The 90 to 150 validation repertoires used a platform that matched the one used for the approximately 700 first-cohort repertoires, as a later analysis reported.

Points on this clone: What it binds is unknown.

Overall study findings and caveats: Subsequent analysis found a tendency for first-cohort TCR clusters to co-occur within the 120 or so validation repertoires.

Assay used: immunoSEQ multiplex PCR; TCRdb lists only in-frame clones, some missing. The sample yields about 160,000 clones, about 88% seen once. The sample taken for sequencing was PBMCs. The receptor's source is a woman younger than 30 in good health and CMV-seronegative.

In DNA form, the CDR3 reads TGTGCCAGCAGGTCGGGGGGGAGTGGTTCCGATGAGCAGTTCTTC. Residues: CASRSGGSGSDEQFF. This chain connects TRBV6-1 to TRBJ2-1, with TRBD2 matching 8 bases. The ends lost 6 bases at V and 8 bases at J; junction bases unmatched: 12. Germline lookup yields CDR1 MNHNS and CDR2 SASEGT. The CDR3 loop spans 15 amino acids.